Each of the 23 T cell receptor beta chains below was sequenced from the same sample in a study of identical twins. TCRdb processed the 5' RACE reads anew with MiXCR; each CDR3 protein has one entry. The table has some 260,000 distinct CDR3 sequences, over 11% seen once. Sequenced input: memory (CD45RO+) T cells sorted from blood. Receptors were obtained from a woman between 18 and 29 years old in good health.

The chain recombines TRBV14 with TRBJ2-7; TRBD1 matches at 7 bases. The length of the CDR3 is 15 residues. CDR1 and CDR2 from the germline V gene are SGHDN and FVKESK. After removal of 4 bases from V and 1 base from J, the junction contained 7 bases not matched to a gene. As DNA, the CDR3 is TGTGCCAGCAGCCGCTTAGGGGGCGCTTCCTACGAGCAGTACTTC. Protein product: CASSRLGGASYEQYF.

Here the CDR3 reads CATSPGLGVTGELFF. CDR3 sequence (DNA): TGTGCCACCAGCCCCGGGCTAGGGGTCACCGGGGAGCTGTTTTTT. This chain connects TRBV24-1 to TRBJ2-2; D might be TRBD1 (5 bases). The V gene lost 7 bases and the J gene lost 4 bases, with 15 bases spanning the gap. The germline V gene has CDR1 KGHDR and CDR2 SFDVKD. The CDR3 is 15 residues long.

The CDR3 DNA sequence: TGTGCCAGCAGCGTATTACTAGCGGGTAGGGAGACCCAGTACTTC. Its protein product is CASSVLLAGRETQYF. This chain connects TRBV7-2 to TRBJ2-5; 9 bases fit TRBD2. Trimming at V came to 5 bases and at J to 5 bases, leaving 9 bases not matched to a gene. CDR3 size: 15 residues. Germline CDR1 and CDR2: SGHTA and FQGNSA.

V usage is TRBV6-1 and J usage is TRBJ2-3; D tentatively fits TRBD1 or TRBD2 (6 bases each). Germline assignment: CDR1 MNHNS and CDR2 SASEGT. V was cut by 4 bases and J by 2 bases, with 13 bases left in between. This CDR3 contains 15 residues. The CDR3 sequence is CASSVPGGNTDTQYF. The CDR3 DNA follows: TGTGCCAGCAGTGTACCCGGGGGCAACACAGATACGCAGTATTTT.

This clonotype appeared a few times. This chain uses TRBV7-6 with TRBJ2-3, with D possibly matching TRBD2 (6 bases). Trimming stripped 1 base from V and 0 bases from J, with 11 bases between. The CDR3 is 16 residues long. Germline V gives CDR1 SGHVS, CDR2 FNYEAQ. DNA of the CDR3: TGTGCCAGCAGCTTAGGCAGGGACTCTAGCACAGATACGCAGTATTTT. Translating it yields CASSLGRDSSTDTQYF.

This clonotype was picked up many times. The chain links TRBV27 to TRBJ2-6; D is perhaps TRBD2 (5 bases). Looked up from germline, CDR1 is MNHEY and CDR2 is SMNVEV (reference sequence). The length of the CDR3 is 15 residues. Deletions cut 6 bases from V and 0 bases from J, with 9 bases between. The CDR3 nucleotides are TGTGCCAGCAGCCTTCGGGGCTCTGGGGCCAACGTCCTGACTTTC. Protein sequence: CASSLRGSGANVLTF.

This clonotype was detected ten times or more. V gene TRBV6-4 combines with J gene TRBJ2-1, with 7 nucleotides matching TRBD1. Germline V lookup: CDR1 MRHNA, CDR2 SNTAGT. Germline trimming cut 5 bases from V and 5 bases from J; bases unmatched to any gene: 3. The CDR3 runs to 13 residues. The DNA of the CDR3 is TGTGCCAGCAGTTTACAGGGGCACAATGAGCAGTTCTTC. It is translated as CASSLQGHNEQFF.

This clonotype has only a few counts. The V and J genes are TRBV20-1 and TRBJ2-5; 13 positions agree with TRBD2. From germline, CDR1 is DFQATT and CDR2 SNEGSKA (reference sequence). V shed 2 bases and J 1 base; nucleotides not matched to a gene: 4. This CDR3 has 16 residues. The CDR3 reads CSARRLAGGPQETQYF. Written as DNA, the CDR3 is TGCAGTGCTAGACGACTAGCGGGAGGACCCCAAGAGACCCAGTACTTC.

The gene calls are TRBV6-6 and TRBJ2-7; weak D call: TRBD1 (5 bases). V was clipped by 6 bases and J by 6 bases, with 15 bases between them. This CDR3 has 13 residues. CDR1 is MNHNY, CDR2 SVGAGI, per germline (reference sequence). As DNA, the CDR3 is TGTGCCAGCAGCGACCCCCCAAGGGGCGAGCAGTACTTC. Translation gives CASSDPPRGEQYF.

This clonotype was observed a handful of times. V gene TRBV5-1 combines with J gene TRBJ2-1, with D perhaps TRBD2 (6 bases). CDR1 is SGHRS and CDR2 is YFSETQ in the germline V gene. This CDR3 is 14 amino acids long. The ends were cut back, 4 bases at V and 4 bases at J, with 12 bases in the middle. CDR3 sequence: CASSPPGGYNEQFF. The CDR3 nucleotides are TGCGCCAGCAGCCCCCCTGGGGGGTACAATGAGCAGTTCTTC.

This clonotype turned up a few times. The CDR3 DNA reads as TGTGCCAGCAGCTTGTATCACAGCGATGACTACAATGAGCAGTTCTTC. Translating it yields CASSLYHSDDYNEQFF. This sequence joins TRBV5-6 and TRBJ2-1; D gene ambiguous. The CDR3 length is 16 residues. V was cut by 1 base and J by 3 bases, with 14 bases left in between. CDR1 SGHDT and CDR2 YYEEEE come from the germline V gene.

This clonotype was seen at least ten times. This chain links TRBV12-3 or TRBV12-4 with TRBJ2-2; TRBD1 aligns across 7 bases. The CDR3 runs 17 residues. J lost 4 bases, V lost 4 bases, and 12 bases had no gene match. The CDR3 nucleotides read TGTGCCAGCAGTTCGAATCCCTACAGGGGCGTCACCGGGGAGCTGTTTTTT. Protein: CASSSNPYRGVTGELFF.

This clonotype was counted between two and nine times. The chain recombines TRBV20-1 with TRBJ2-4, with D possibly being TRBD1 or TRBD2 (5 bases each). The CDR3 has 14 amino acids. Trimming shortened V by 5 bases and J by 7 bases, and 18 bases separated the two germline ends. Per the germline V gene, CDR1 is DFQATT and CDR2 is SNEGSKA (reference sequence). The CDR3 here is CSAGPRGARNIQYF. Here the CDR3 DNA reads TGCAGTGCTGGACCCCGAGGGGCGCGGAACATTCAGTACTTC.

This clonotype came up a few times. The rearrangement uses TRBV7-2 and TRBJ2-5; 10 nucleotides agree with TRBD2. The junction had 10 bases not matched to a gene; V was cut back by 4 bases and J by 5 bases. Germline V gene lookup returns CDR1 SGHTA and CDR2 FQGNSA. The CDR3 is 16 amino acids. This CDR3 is CASSSRTKREGETQYF. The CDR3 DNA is TGTGCCAGCAGCTCACGGACTAAGCGGGAGGGTGAGACCCAGTACTTC.

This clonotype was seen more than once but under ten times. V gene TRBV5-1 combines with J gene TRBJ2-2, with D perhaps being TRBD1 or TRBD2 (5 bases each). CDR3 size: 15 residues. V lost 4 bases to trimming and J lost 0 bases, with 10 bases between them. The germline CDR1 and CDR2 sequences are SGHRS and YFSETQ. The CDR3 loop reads CASSEGRPNTGELFF. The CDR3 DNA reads TGCGCCAGCAGCGAGGGACGGCCGAACACCGGGGAGCTGTTTTTT.

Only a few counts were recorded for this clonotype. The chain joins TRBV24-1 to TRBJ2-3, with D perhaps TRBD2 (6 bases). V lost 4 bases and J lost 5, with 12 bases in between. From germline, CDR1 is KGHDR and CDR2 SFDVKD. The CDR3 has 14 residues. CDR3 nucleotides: TGTGCCACCAGTGACACCCAAGCGGGAGATACGCAGTATTTT. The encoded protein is CATSDTQAGDTQYF.

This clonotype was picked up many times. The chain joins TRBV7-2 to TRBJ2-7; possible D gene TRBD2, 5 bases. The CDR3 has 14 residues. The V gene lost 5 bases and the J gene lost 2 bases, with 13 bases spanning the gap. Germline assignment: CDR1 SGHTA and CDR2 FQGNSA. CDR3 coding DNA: TGTGCCAGCAGCCCGGAACTAGGGCCCTACGAGCAGTACTTC. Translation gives CASSPELGPYEQYF.

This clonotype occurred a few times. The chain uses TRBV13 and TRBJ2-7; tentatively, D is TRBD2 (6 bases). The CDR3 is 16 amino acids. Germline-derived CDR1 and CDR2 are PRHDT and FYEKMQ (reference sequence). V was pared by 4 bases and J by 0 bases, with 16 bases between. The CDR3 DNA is TGTGCCAGCAGCTCCCCGCTGGGGAGGAACTCCTACGAGCAGTACTTC. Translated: CASSSPLGRNSYEQYF.

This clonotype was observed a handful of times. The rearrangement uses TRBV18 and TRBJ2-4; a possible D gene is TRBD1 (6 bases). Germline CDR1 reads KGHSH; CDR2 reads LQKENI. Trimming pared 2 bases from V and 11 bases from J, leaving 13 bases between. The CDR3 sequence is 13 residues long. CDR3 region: CASSPVAEGVQYF. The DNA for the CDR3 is TGTGCCAGCTCACCAGTTGCCGAGGGGGTTCAGTACTTC. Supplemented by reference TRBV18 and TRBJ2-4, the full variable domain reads NAGVMQNPRHLVRRRGQEARLRCSPMKGHSHVYWYRQLPEEGLKFMVYLQKENIIDESGMPKERFSAEFPKEGPSILRIQQVVRGDSAAYFCASSPVAEGVQYFGAGTRLSVL.

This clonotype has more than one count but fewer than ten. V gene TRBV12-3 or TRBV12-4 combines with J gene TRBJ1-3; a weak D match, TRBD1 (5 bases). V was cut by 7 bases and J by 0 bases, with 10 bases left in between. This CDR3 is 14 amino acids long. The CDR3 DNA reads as TGTGCCAGCAACCTACAGGTCTCTGGAAACACCATATATTTT. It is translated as CASNLQVSGNTIYF.

The CDR3: CASSEEPSLLQETQYF. Written as DNA, the CDR3 is TGTGCCAGCAGTGAAGAACCTAGCCTCTTACAAGAGACCCAGTACTTC. The chain has TRBV6-1 and TRBJ2-5; TRBD2 might be the D (5 bases). This CDR3 has 16 residues. Trimming pared 1 base from V and 2 bases from J, leaving 14 bases between. Per the germline V gene, CDR1 is MNHNS and CDR2 is SASEGT.

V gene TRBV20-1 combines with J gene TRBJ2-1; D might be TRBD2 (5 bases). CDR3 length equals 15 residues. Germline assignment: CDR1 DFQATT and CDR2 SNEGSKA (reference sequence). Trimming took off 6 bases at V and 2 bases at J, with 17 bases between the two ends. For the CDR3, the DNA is TGCAGTGCGCCCGCCGCCGGGGATCCCTACAATGAGCAGTTCTTC. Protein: CSAPAAGDPYNEQFF.

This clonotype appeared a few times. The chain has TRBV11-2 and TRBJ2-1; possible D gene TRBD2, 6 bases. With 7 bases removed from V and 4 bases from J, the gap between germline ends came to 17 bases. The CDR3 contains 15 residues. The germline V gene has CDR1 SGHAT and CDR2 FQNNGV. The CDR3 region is CASTSGVSTYNEQFF. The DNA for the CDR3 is TGTGCCAGCACCTCGGGGGTTTCGACTTACAATGAGCAGTTCTTC.